This TCR beta chain was found in a study of blood T cell repertoires in COVID-19. As for the study in general: The United States, Italy and Spain were the sources of the acute and convalescent COVID-19 samples. T cells, B-cell-depleted T cells, or PBMCs provided the cDNA or gDNA that served as material.

The CDR3 sequence is 14 residues long. V lost 3 bases and J 6 bases, leaving 9 bases between the germline ends. The germline gives CDR1 LNHDA, CDR2 SQIVND (reference sequence). Original methodology: By means of reference gene primer amplification, nucleated cell counts were estimated. Libraries were prepared by immunoSEQ multiplex PCR; TCRdb keeps only in-frame clonotypes and omits some of them. The V and J calls and the clone size are those of that table, but D and trimming were determined from the DNA. The top ten clones hold under 2.5% of a sample with about 220,000 clones, 75% to 85% of them seen once. Enrolled during active infection, Seattle patients were then followed longitudinally.

The rearrangement links TRBV19 to TRBJ1-6; D may be TRBD1 (6 bases). The sequenced sample was peripheral blood. This receptor was obtained from a woman between 70 and 85 years old with COVID-19, enrolled during active disease. The DNA of the CDR3 is TGTGCCAGTAGTATGCTAGGGGGTAATTCACCCCTCCACTTT. This translates into CASSMLGGNSPLHF.